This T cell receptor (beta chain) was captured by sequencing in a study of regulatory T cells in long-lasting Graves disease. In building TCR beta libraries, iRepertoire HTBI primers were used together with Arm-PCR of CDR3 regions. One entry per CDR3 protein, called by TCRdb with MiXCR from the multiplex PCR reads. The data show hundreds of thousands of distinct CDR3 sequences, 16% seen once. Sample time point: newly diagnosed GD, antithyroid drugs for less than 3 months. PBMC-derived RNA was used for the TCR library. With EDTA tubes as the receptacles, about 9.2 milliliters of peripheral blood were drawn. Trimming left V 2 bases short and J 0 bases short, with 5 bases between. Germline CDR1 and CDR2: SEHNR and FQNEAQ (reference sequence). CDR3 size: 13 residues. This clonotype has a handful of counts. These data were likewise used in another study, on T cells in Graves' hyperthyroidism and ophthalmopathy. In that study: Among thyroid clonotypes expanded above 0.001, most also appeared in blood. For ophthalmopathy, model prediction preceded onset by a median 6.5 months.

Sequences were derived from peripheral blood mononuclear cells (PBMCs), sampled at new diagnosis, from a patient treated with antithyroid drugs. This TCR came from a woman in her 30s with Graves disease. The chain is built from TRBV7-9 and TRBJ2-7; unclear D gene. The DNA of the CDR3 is TGTGCCAGCAGCTTAAAGACCTCCTACGAGCAGTACTTC. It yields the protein CASSLKTSYEQYF.